Following are 32 T cell receptor beta chains from one sample sequenced in a study of shared clonotypes between healthy human individuals. Profiling relied on immunoSEQ multiplex PCR, and the TCRdb table lists in-frame clones only, not all of them. The sample holds millions of clones, approximately 90% seen once. Sequencing used naive CD4+ T cells sorted from blood. Subset defined: CD45RA+ positively selected. These receptor sequences come from a man between 18 and 35 years old in good health.

The chain combines TRBV5-8 with TRBJ1-4; 7 bases map to TRBD1. CDR1 is SGHTS and CDR2 is YDEGEE in the germline V gene. V shed 1 base, J shed 5 bases, and the junction held 8 bases outside the gene matches. The CDR3 totals 16 residues. The CDR3 spells CASSLPTGQVNEKLFF. CDR3 nucleotide sequence: TGTGCCAGCAGCTTGCCTACAGGACAGGTCAATGAAAAACTGTTTTTT.

This chain links TRBV30 with TRBJ2-1; D call uncertain. The V and J ends lost 0 bases and 3 bases respectively, with 12 bases between them. The CDR3 is made up of 15 amino acids. Per germline, CDR1 GTSNPN and CDR2 SVGIG (reference sequence). The CDR3 bases are TGTGCCTGGAGTGTAGGGCAGGTATTCTACAATGAGCAGTTCTTC. This encodes CAWSVGQVFYNEQFF. The variable domain in full, completed from reference TRBV30 and TRBJ2-1, reads SQTIHQWPATLVQPVGSPLSLECTVEGTSNPNLYWYRQAAGRGLQLLFYSVGIGQISSEVPQNLSASRPQDRQFILSSKKLLLSDSGFYLCAWSVGQVFYNEQFFGPGTRLTVL.

The chain employs TRBV10-3 and TRBJ2-1; 8 positions match TRBD2. CDR3 length equals 16 residues. Per germline, CDR1 ENHRY and CDR2 SYGVKD. Trimming cost V 5 bases and J 2 bases; bases outside gene matches: 8. The CDR3 DNA sequence: TGTGCCATCAGTCGGGGGAGCGGGGGAACCTACAATGAGCAGTTCTTC. Translating it yields CAISRGSGGTYNEQFF.

Here the CDR3 reads CAWSAILSWGGTEAFF. DNA of the CDR3: TGTGCCTGGAGTGCCATACTTTCCTGGGGCGGCACTGAAGCTTTCTTT. V gene TRBV30 combines with J gene TRBJ1-1, with D perhaps TRBD1 (5 bases). The CDR3 is made up of 16 amino acids. V was pared by 1 base and J by 4 bases, with 19 bases between. Germline values: CDR1 GTSNPN, CDR2 SVGIG (reference sequence).

The chain is built from TRBV6-1 and TRBJ1-6; D is unclear. Germline CDR1 reads MNHNS; CDR2 reads SASEGT. V shed 2 bases and J shed 10 bases, with 6 bases lying between them. The CDR3 runs to 12 residues. CDR3 bases: TGTGCCAGCAGTGAATGGGTCTCACCCCTCCACTTT. It codes for CASSEWVSPLHF.

CDR3 sequence (DNA): TGTGCCAGCTCACCACTACCTAGCGGGAGGGCCAGCTCCTACAATGAGCAGTTCTTC. This encodes CASSPLPSGRASSYNEQFF. The rearrangement uses TRBV18 and TRBJ2-1; 12 nucleotides align to TRBD2. Germline V gene lookup returns CDR1 KGHSH and CDR2 LQKENI. With 1 base clipped from V and 0 bases from J, the junction kept 7 bases outside the gene matches. This CDR3 comprises 19 residues.

The chain couples TRBV10-2 to TRBJ1-1, with D uncertain. Germline V gives CDR1 WSHSY, CDR2 SAAADI. V lost 2 bases and J lost 4, with 5 bases in between. CDR3 size: 12 residues. The CDR3 DNA sequence: TGCGCCAGCAGTGAGGGTGGCACTGAAGCTTTCTTT. Residues: CASSEGGTEAFF.

This clone was recorded only once. The chain links TRBV14 to TRBJ1-4, with D uncertain. Germline CDR1 is SGHDN and CDR2 is FVKESK. Trimming stripped 2 bases from V and 9 bases from J, with 10 bases between. This CDR3 comprises 13 residues. The CDR3 protein is CASSQTEWKKLFF. The CDR3 region has the DNA TGTGCCAGCAGCCAAACTGAGTGGAAAAAACTGTTTTTT.

Remarks on this clone: The same CDR3 arises from other DNA sequences in this sample as well. This chain connects TRBV6-1 to TRBJ1-1; tentative D call: TRBD1 (5 bases). Per the germline V gene, CDR1 is MNHNS and CDR2 is SASEGT. Trimming stripped 8 bases from V and 1 base from J, with 8 bases between. This CDR3 has 12 amino acids. The CDR3, as DNA: TGTGCCAGCCGTCAGGGGAACACTGAAGCTTTCTTT. Its translation: CASRQGNTEAFF.

The chain couples TRBV6-5 to TRBJ2-2, with a tentative D call TRBD1 (6 bases). CDR3 size: 13 residues. Germline CDR1 reads MNHEY; CDR2 reads SVGAGI. Trimming shortened V by 4 bases and J by 13 bases, and 16 bases separated the two germline ends. CDR3 sequence reads: CASSSPGGPGLFF. The CDR3 nucleotides read TGTGCCAGCAGTTCTCCTGGGGGCCCCGGGCTGTTTTTT.

V and J are TRBV9 and TRBJ2-7; no definite D call. The CDR3 runs to 14 residues. The V end lost 4 bases, the J end lost 7 bases, and 18 bases lay between the germline ends. The germline V gene has CDR1 SGDLS and CDR2 YYNGEE. CDR3 coding DNA: TGTGCCAGCAGCCTATCACTGGGAACTCAAGAGCAGTACTTC. It encodes CASSLSLGTQEQYF.

V is TRBV11-3 and J is TRBJ2-1; 11 positions match TRBD2. The CDR3 runs to 16 residues. V shed 5 bases and J 5 bases; nucleotides not matched to a gene: 8. CDR1 SGHNT and CDR2 YENEEA come from the germline V gene. The CDR3 bases are TGTGCCAGCAGCCCAGGGACTAGCGGTACAAACAATGAGCAGTTCTTC. This gives the protein CASSPGTSGTNNEQFF. The full variable domain, completed using reference TRBV11-3 and TRBJ2-1, is EAGVVQSPRYKIIEKKQPVAFWCNPISGHNTLYWYLQNLGQGPELLIRYENEEAVDDSQLPKDRFSAERLKGVDSTLKIQPAELGDSAVYLCASSPGTSGTNNEQFFGPGTRLTVL.

The chain employs TRBV28 and TRBJ2-7; the D call may be TRBD1 or TRBD2 (6 bases each). Trimming shortened V by 6 bases and J by 5 bases, and 14 bases separated the two germline ends. The germline CDR1 and CDR2 sequences are MDHEN and SYDVKM. The CDR3 is made up of 13 amino acids. The CDR3 protein is CASRPPGGNEQYF. DNA of the CDR3: TGTGCCAGCAGACCCCCCGGGGGCAACGAGCAGTACTTC.

This chain links TRBV6-5 with TRBJ1-4, with 8 bases identical to TRBD1. The CDR3 loop spans 14 amino acids. Germline CDR1 and CDR2: MNHEY and SVGAGI. V trimming: 7 bases; J trimming: 3 bases; junction bases outside the gene matches: 4. The CDR3, as DNA: TGTGCCAGCACCTGGACAGGGCCTAATGAAAAACTGTTTTTT. Translated: CASTWTGPNEKLFF.

V and J are TRBV5-1 and TRBJ1-1; D is perhaps TRBD1 (5 bases). CDR1 and CDR2 (germline): SGHRS, YFSETQ. The CDR3 is made up of 15 amino acids. V was pared by 4 bases and J by 1 base, with 14 bases between. This CDR3 reads CASSTAQAANTEAFF. The CDR3 nucleotides are TGCGCCAGCAGCACCGCACAGGCGGCGAACACTGAAGCTTTCTTT.

This rearrangement joins TRBV18 to TRBJ2-5; D uncertain. The germline CDR1 and CDR2 sequences are KGHSH and LQKENI. The CDR3 covers 13 residues. V was trimmed by 4 bases and J by 2 bases, leaving 8 bases between them. The CDR3 here is CASSLLLQETQYF. CDR3 DNA: TGTGCCAGCTCACTCTTACTTCAAGAGACCCAGTACTTC. The variable domain in full, completed from reference TRBV18 and TRBJ2-5, reads NAGVMQNPRHLVRRRGQEARLRCSPMKGHSHVYWYRQLPEEGLKFMVYLQKENIIDESGMPKERFSAEFPKEGPSILRIQQVVRGDSAAYFCASSLLLQETQYFGPGTRLLVL.

Points on this clone: Other DNA sequences from this sample encode an identical CDR3 as well. This chain joins TRBV6-1 and TRBJ1-5; D unresolved. Per germline, CDR1 MNHNS and CDR2 SASEGT. V lost 1 base and J lost 6, with 7 bases in between. The CDR3 runs to 13 residues. The CDR3 sequence is CASSEGRGQPQHF. Here the CDR3 DNA reads TGTGCCAGCAGTGAAGGACGTGGTCAGCCCCAGCATTTT.

The V gene is TRBV4-3, the J gene TRBJ2-3; D gene uncertain. The CDR3 is 14 amino acids. V lost 3 bases, J lost 0 bases, and 7 bases lay in between. Germline CDR1 and CDR2: LGHNA and YSLEER. DNA of the CDR3: TGCGCCAGCAGCCAGGCCTCTAGCACAGATACGCAGTATTTT. Encoded protein: CASSQASSTDTQYF.

The chain couples TRBV6-1 to TRBJ2-1; D is possibly TRBD2 (6 bases). This CDR3 contains 14 residues. Trimming removed 1 base from V and 7 bases from J, with 11 bases in between. Germline V gives CDR1 MNHNS, CDR2 SASEGT. The CDR3: CASSEGTTLNEQFF. CDR3 DNA sequence: TGTGCCAGCAGTGAAGGGACTACCCTAAATGAGCAGTTCTTC.

CDR3 region: CASSLAPGTYNEKLFF. CDR3 coding DNA: TGTGCCAGCAGCTTAGCCCCCGGGACATATAATGAAAAACTGTTTTTT. The chain has TRBV7-9 and TRBJ1-4; possible D gene TRBD1, 6 bases. The germline gives CDR1 SEHNR, CDR2 FQNEAQ (reference sequence). The CDR3 spans 16 residues. V was cut by 0 bases and J by 4 bases, with 12 bases left in between.

This chain joins TRBV6-1 and TRBJ2-6; 7 positions match TRBD1. The ends lost 4 bases at V and 0 bases at J; junction bases unmatched: 9. Germline CDR1 and CDR2: MNHNS and SASEGT. The CDR3 is 18 residues long. As DNA, the CDR3 is TGTGCCAGCAGTGGCCCCGGACAGGCCATCTCTGGGGCCAACGTCCTGACTTTC. It yields the protein CASSGPGQAISGANVLTF.

This clone was detected once. The gene calls are TRBV18 and TRBJ2-3, with 10 nucleotides matching TRBD1. The CDR3 extends over 17 amino acids. V lost 0 bases, J lost 0 bases, and 3 bases stayed unmatched. The germline V gene encodes CDR1 KGHSH and CDR2 LQKENI. In DNA, the CDR3 is TGTGCCAGCTCACCACCGCTGGGACAGGGGAGCACAGATACGCAGTATTTT. It encodes CASSPPLGQGSTDTQYF. Full variable domain (rest looked up from reference TRBV18 and TRBJ2-3): NAGVMQNPRHLVRRRGQEARLRCSPMKGHSHVYWYRQLPEEGLKFMVYLQKENIIDESGMPKERFSAEFPKEGPSILRIQQVVRGDSAAYFCASSPPLGQGSTDTQYFGPGTRLTVL.

V is TRBV28 and J is TRBJ1-5, with D tentatively TRBD1 (5 bases). Germline V gene sequence: CDR1 MDHEN, CDR2 SYDVKM. The V and J ends lost 10 bases and 4 bases respectively, with 26 bases between them. There are 17 residues in the CDR3. CDR3 in DNA: TGTGCCATCTCCCCCGGTAGCCAAAGGGGTTTGAATCAGCCCCAGCATTTT. The encoded protein is CAISPGSQRGLNQPQHF.

V and J are TRBV5-1 and TRBJ2-1; tentatively, D is TRBD1 (5 bases). The CDR3 has 14 amino acids. CDR1 and CDR2 (germline): SGHRS, YFSETQ. Deletions cut 5 bases from V and 2 bases from J, with 11 bases between. The CDR3 region has the DNA TGCGCCAGCAGGATGGGGCTCACCTACAATGAGCAGTTCTTC. It translates to CASRMGLTYNEQFF. Together with reference TRBV5-1 and TRBJ2-1, the CDR3 gives the full variable domain: KAGVTQTPRYLIKTRGQQVTLSCSPISGHRSVSWYQQTPGQGLQFLFEYFSETQRNKGNFPGRFSGRQFSNSRSEMNVSTLELGDSALYLCASRMGLTYNEQFFGPGTRLTVL.

This sequence joins TRBV10-3 and TRBJ2-7, with D tentatively TRBD2 (7 bases). V was pared by 6 bases and J by 3 bases, with 21 bases between. This CDR3 spans 16 amino acids. The germline gives CDR1 ENHRY, CDR2 SYGVKD. The CDR3 bases are TGTGCCATCAGCCGTGGCGTGGGGGGGCTCAACTACGAGCAGTACTTC. It specifies CAISRGVGGLNYEQYF.

The genes are TRBV19 and TRBJ1-3; D is ambiguous. Trimming cost V 6 bases and J 3 bases, with 12 bases left between them. CDR1 and CDR2 from the germline V gene are LNHDA and SQIVND (reference sequence). This CDR3 spans 14 amino acids. The CDR3 spells CASRIPSVGNTIYF. The CDR3 region has the DNA TGTGCCAGTAGAATCCCTTCGGTTGGAAACACCATATATTTT.

As DNA, the CDR3 is TGTGCCTGGAGCCCTGGGGGACGATACGAGCAGTACTTC. Translation: CAWSPGGRYEQYF. The rearrangement uses TRBV30 and TRBJ2-7; D assignment may be TRBD1 or TRBD2 (5 bases each). V was clipped by 3 bases and J by 4 bases, with 13 bases between them. This CDR3 is 13 amino acids long. Germline loops: CDR1 GTSNPN, CDR2 SVGIG (reference sequence).

This chain connects TRBV2 to TRBJ2-5; TRBD1 might be the D (5 bases). This CDR3 region has 15 residues. The germline gives CDR1 SNHLY, CDR2 FYNNEI. V was trimmed by 6 bases and J by 4 bases, leaving 18 bases between them. Here the CDR3 reads CASSDDSVRGETQYF. CDR3 coding DNA: TGTGCCAGCAGCGATGACAGCGTCCGAGGAGAGACCCAGTACTTC.

The rearrangement joins TRBV6-6 to TRBJ1-6, with D possibly being TRBD1 (6 bases). Germline V lookup: CDR1 MNHNY, CDR2 SVGAGI (reference sequence). The CDR3 sequence is 16 residues long. Trimming cost V 0 bases and J 9 bases, with 15 bases left between them. This CDR3 reads CASSYSGGPAGSPLHF. In DNA, the CDR3 is TGTGCCAGCAGTTACTCGGGGGGCCCTGCGGGTTCACCCCTCCACTTT.

This chain links TRBV19 with TRBJ1-2; D not certain. V lost 5 bases to trimming and J lost 2 bases, with 12 bases between them. Germline loops: CDR1 LNHDA, CDR2 SQIVND (reference sequence). This CDR3 region has 14 residues. In DNA, the CDR3 is TGTGCCAGTAGTGCCCGGTCAATGAACTATGGCTACACCTTC. As protein: CASSARSMNYGYTF. Supplemented by reference TRBV19 and TRBJ1-2, the full variable domain reads DGGITQSPKYLFRKEGQNVTLSCEQNLNHDAMYWYRQDPGQGLRLIYYSQIVNDFQKGDIAEGYSVSREKKESFPLTVTSAQKNPTAFYLCASSARSMNYGYTFGSGTRLTVV.

The chain is built from TRBV28 and TRBJ1-2; 8 nucleotides align to TRBD1. V was clipped by 6 bases and J by 5 bases; unmatched bases: 17. This CDR3 contains 17 residues. Germline V gene sequence: CDR1 MDHEN, CDR2 SYDVKM. CDR3 loop: CASSPGADRGGRYGYTF. The CDR3 bases are TGTGCCAGCAGCCCTGGGGCTGACAGGGGCGGACGGTATGGCTACACCTTC.

The V call is TRBV10-3, the J call TRBJ2-3, with 9 bases matching TRBD1. The germline V gene has CDR1 ENHRY and CDR2 SYGVKD. This CDR3 is built from 17 residues. Trimming cost V 6 bases and J 4 bases; bases outside gene matches: 14. The CDR3 reads CAISGLPGQGGADTQYF. DNA of the CDR3: TGTGCCATCAGCGGACTTCCGGGACAGGGAGGCGCAGATACGCAGTATTTT.